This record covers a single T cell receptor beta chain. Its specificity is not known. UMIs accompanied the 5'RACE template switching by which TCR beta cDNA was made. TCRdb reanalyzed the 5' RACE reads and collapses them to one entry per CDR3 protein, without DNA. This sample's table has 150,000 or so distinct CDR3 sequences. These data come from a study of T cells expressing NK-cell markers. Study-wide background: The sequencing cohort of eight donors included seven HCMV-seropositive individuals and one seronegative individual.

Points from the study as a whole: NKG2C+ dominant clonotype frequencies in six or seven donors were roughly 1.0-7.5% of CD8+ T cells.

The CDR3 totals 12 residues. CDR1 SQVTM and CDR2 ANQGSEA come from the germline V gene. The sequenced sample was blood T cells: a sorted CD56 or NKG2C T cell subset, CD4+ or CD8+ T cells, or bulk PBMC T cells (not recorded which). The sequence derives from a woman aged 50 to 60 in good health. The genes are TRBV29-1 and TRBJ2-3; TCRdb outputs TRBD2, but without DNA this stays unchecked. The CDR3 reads CSVRDSTDTQYF.